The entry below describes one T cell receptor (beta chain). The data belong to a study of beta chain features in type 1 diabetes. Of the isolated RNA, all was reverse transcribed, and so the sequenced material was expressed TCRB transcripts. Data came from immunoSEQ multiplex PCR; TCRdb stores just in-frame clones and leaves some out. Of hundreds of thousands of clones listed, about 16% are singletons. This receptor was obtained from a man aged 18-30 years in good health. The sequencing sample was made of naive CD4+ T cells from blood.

CDR3 nucleotide sequence: TGTGCCAGCAGGCGGGACAGGGCGACTAATGAAAAACTGTTTTTT. This gives the protein CASRRDRATNEKLFF. The rearrangement uses TRBV7-9 and TRBJ1-4; TRBD1 aligns across 9 bases. The CDR3 spans 15 residues. From germline, CDR1 is SEHNR and CDR2 FQNEAQ (reference sequence). V shed 6 bases, J shed 2 bases, and the junction held 4 bases outside the gene matches.